This paragraph reports one T cell receptor beta chain. This clonotype showed up just a few times. Its antigen is unknown. No clone much larger than this one lies a single base away; base qualities are absent. The germline V gene yields SGHTA for CDR1 and FQGNSA for CDR2. The CDR3 covers 16 residues, taking in both the cysteine and the phenylalanine. The entry retains the CDR3 DNA only, 48 bases that are in frame from base 1. V drops 0 bases and J drops 6 bases, leaving 14 bases in between. The time point label on this specimen signifies: late sampling 161 to 241 days after vaccination in a few convalescent patients. The treatment or condition label corresponds to: roughly nine-day PBMC culture with coronavirus spike peptide pools or control peptides (ViraFEST assay). The ViraFEST assay was used in the study, in which antigen-specific T cells were expanded with peptide pools and expanded clonotypes were subsequently identified by TCR sequencing. The convalescent patients' positive SARS-CoV-2 PCR tests fell between March and December 2020, which was before the Alpha, Beta and Delta variants emerged in the United States. Over 1.5 million PBMCs per well were cultured in IMDM with roughly 5.2% human AB serum and around 10 IU/ml IL-2, plus 10 ug/ml peptide pools. On days 3 and 7, half of the culture medium was replaced with fresh IL-2-containing medium. After 10 days of culture, CD4+ T cells were isolated by negative selection using the EasySep CD4+ T cell isolation kit. Ficoll-Paque Plus gradient centrifugation was used to isolate PBMCs from whole blood, and the isolated PBMCs were then either used fresh or cryopreserved at -140C. Each culture condition was generally run in triplicate wells.

This entry comes from a study of vaccination and CD4 T cells after COVID-19 (dated by TCRdb to the early 2020s). In terms of the full investigation: Convalescent patients had a positive SARS-CoV-2 result on nasal swab PCR, and of these patients, several had mild disease and one had severe disease. In the convalescent cohort there were six males and four females, among whom were two Hispanic individuals, seven Caucasians, two Asians and one multiracial person. Two doses of either the Pfizer-BioNTech BNT162b2 vaccine (n=8) or the Moderna mRNA-1273 vaccine (n=2) were administered to participants. Post-COVID blood samples from convalescent patients were collected a median of roughly 100 days after diagnosis, with a range of about 35 to 161 days. Post-vaccine blood samples were collected a median of around 70 days after the second vaccine dose, ranging from about 12 to 241 days. A few convalescent patients gave samples both early after vaccination (day 14) and late after vaccination (days 161 to 241). Culture stimuli were overlapping spike peptide pools from SARS-CoV-2 and from the common cold coronaviruses HCoV-NL63, HCoV-OC43 and HCoV-229E. Control cultures used a CEFX viral epitope pool as positive control, an HIV-1 Nef peptide pool as negative control, or no peptide. The spike-specific CD4+ TCR repertoire was compared before and after mRNA vaccination in approximately ten COVID-19 convalescent patients and a handful of infection-naive healthy vaccine recipients. Points the paper makes about the study in general: In convalescent patients, a median about 86% of post-vaccine SARS-CoV-2-reactive clones were detected only after vaccination, suggesting vaccine-specific priming. Nearly all vaccine-specific clones in convalescent patients (304 of 307) were mono-reactive for SARS-CoV-2 spike rather than cross-reactive with common cold coronaviruses. The number of convalescent patients in the study was relatively small, and the study did not examine early timepoints following natural infection. The median count of SARS-CoV-2-reactive clonotypes went up from 20 to 25 after infection to 30 to 40 after vaccination, although the change was not significant.

Libraries were made using PCR. DNA from cultured CD4+ T cells underwent TCR sequencing with the Oncomine TCR Beta short-read assay at the Johns Hopkins FTIC core. The QIAamp micro DNA kit was used to extract genomic DNA from the cultured CD4+ T cells. The Oncomine TCR Beta libraries from cultured CD4+ T cells were pooled using unique dual indexes and then sequenced on an Illumina iSeq 100. In the paper's pipeline: Non-productive sequences were filtered out, and CDR3s that did not start with C, did not end with F or W, or were shorter than 7 amino acids were discarded. Antigen-specific clonotypes were identified using the MANAFEST web application through comparison of peptide-stimulated wells with reference and other culture wells. An FDR below 0.05, an odds ratio above 5, and a productive frequency above 0.1% in at least two of three replicate wells were required for clones to be considered positive. A clonotype was classed as cross-reactive if the clonotype showed significant expansion both in SARS-CoV-2 spike wells and in at least one common cold coronavirus spike condition. Using R version 3.6.1, CDR3 homology was evaluated through Levenshtein distances (stringdist) along with unrooted phylogenetic trees (ape). Starting from the raw public reads, TCRdb applied fastp trimming at Q25, assembled clones with MiXCR and retained in-frame beta chains. Merged by CDR3 protein, the rows form single entries marked with the most common genes and DNA. The V and J calls were not made by the authors but by TCRdb's processing. Across this sample there are roughly 15,000 distinct CDR3 sequences, with around 50% seen only once. The top ten constitute approximately 17% of the sample.

This clonotype was obtained from a human donor who had recovered from COVID-19. Sequences were derived from CD4+ T cells from blood, cultured in vitro, sampled about 7 months after SARS-CoV-2 vaccination. The V gene is TRBV7-2 and the J gene is TRBJ2-2, with the D gene too uncertain to name. The CDR3 region reads CASSLALTAVAGELFF. The nucleotide sequence is TGTGCCAGCAGCTTAGCGCTTACGGCCGTGGCCGGGGAGCTGTTTTTT. The CDR3 plus the reference TRBV7-2 and TRBJ2-2 genes for the other parts give the full variable domain: GAGVSQSPSNKVTEKGKDVELRCDPISGHTALYWYRQSLGQGLEFLIYFQGNSAPDKSGLPSDRFSAERTGGSVSTLTIQRTQQEDSAVYLCASSLALTAVAGELFFGEGSRLTVL.